These 5 T cell receptor beta chains originate from one sample sequenced in a study of T-cell reconstitution after alpha-beta-depleted transplantation in children. A TCRbeta library incorporating unique molecular identifiers was prepared. One entry per CDR3 protein, called by TCRdb with MiXCR from the PCR reads. This sample carries about 100,000 distinct CDR3 sequences, roughly 7.6% of them seen once, and the ten largest clones take about a sixth. The material sequenced was PBMCs, taken before TCRalphabeta/CD19-depleted stem cell transplant. The receptor set was obtained from a boy between 2 and 15 years old with acute lymphoblastic leukemia, due to receive a stem cell transplant.

In its sample, this clonotype was seen many times. V usage is TRBV29-1 and J usage is TRBJ1-1; tentatively, D is TRBD1 (5 bases). The CDR3 runs to 10 residues. Trimming removed 7 bases at V and 4 bases at J, with 7 bases between. Germline CDR1 and CDR2: SQVTM and ANQGSEA. Written as DNA, the CDR3 is TGCAGCGGGGGGACCACTGAAGCTTTCTTT. As protein: CSGGTTEAFF.

Ten or more counts support this clonotype. The chain combines TRBV7-2 with TRBJ2-5, with D possibly TRBD1 on 6 matching bases. V was trimmed by 1 base and J by 1 base, leaving 10 bases between them. The CDR3 is 15 residues long. CDR1 and CDR2 (germline): SGHTA, FQGNSA. CDR3 sequence (DNA): TGTGCCAGCAGCTTAGTAAGGACAGTCCAAGAGACCCAGTACTTC. The encoded protein is CASSLVRTVQETQYF. The complete variable domain, with remaining parts taken from reference TRBV7-2 and TRBJ2-5, reads GAGVSQSPSNKVTEKGKDVELRCDPISGHTALYWYRQSLGQGLEFLIYFQGNSAPDKSGLPSDRFSAERTGGSVSTLTIQRTQQEDSAVYLCASSLVRTVQETQYFGPGTRLLVL.

The chain uses TRBV6-5 and TRBJ1-2; TRBD1 is a possible D gene (5 bases). Trimming left V 8 bases short and J 6 bases short, with 16 bases between. The CDR3 consists of 13 residues. CDR1 MNHEY and CDR2 SVGAGI come from the germline V gene. Here the CDR3 reads CASRGTALNGYTF. The DNA for the CDR3 is TGTGCCAGCCGCGGGACCGCCCTCAATGGCTACACCTTC.

CDR3 DNA sequence: TGCAGTGCTAGAATGGGACAGGGGGCTCACGAGCAGTACTTC. It specifies CSARMGQGAHEQYF. This chain links TRBV20-1 with TRBJ2-7; 12 positions agree with TRBD1. Germline V lookup: CDR1 DFQATT, CDR2 SNEGSKA (reference sequence). The CDR3 covers 14 residues. J lost 5 bases, V lost 2 bases, and 4 bases had no gene match.

This rearrangement joins TRBV29-1 to TRBJ1-1; 10 positions match TRBD1. CDR3 size: 12 residues. V trimming: 7 bases; J trimming: 4 bases; junction bases outside the gene matches: 3. Germline loops: CDR1 SQVTM, CDR2 ANQGSEA. The CDR3 here is CSARDRGTEAFF. CDR3 nucleotide sequence: TGCAGCGCCAGGGACAGGGGCACTGAAGCTTTCTTT. Using reference TRBV29-1 and TRBJ1-1 for the parts outside the CDR3, the full variable domain is SAVISQKPSRDICQRGTSLTIQCQVDSQVTMMFWYRQQPGQSLTLIATANQGSEATYESGFVIDKFPISRPNLTFSTLTVSNMSPEDSSIYLCSARDRGTEAFFGQGTRLTVV.